Ten or more counts support the clone carrying this T cell receptor (beta chain). The antigen is unknown. This entry is derived from a study of T cells after yellow fever vaccination. Each CDR3 protein is one row after TCRdb ran MiXCR on the 5' RACE reads. The data contain 100,000 to 150,000 distinct CDR3 sequences, more than 6.5% of them seen just once; the ten biggest clones take up approximately 2.7%. Whole-study findings and limits: Among primary-vaccination clones, most reappeared after the booster, at just under 98% for CD4 and under 90% for CD8.

Sequencing was performed on CD4+ T cells sorted from PBMCs, taken around 10 days after the first yellow fever vaccination. The receptor's source is a man aged 18 to 30 who received the YFV17D yellow fever vaccine.

CDR3 region: CASSLAGFENQPQHF. The CDR3 DNA reads as TGCGCCAGCAGCTTGGCCGGTTTTGAAAATCAGCCCCAGCATTTT. V is TRBV5-1 and J is TRBJ1-5, with D hard to call. The V gene lost 0 bases and the J gene lost 4 bases, with 11 bases spanning the gap. The length of the CDR3 is 15 residues. CDR1 is SGHRS, CDR2 YFSETQ, per germline.